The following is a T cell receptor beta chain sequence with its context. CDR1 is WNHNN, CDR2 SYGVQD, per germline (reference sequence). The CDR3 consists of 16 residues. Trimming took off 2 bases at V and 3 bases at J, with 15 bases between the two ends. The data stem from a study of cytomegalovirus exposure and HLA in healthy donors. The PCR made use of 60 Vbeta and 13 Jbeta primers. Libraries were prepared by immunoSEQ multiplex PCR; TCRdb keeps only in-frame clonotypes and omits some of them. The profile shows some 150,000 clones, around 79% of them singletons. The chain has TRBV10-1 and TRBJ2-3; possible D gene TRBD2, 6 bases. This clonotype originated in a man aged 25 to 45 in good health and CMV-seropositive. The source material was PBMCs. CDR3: CASSEAGPRGTDTQYF. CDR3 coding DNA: TGCGCCAGCAGTGAGGCCGGGCCCCGGGGGACAGATACGCAGTATTTT.